The present entry profiles one T cell receptor beta chain with its context. V was cut by 4 bases and J by 3 bases, with 13 bases left in between. Germline lookup yields CDR1 SQVTM and CDR2 ANQGSEA. This CDR3 has 13 amino acids. The data belong to a study of blood T cell repertoires in COVID-19. Study-wide background: The United States, Italy and Spain supplied acute and convalescent COVID-19 samples. The analysed material was cDNA or gDNA that came from T cells, B-cell-depleted T cells, or PBMCs.

Per the authors' pipeline: Amplifying reference gene primers gave estimates of nucleated cell counts. Measured with immunoSEQ multiplex PCR; TCRdb has only the in-frame clones, and not every one. That table gives V, J and clone size, and the DNA gave D and trimming. The sample has roughly 100,000 clones, about 86% seen once. The specimen sequenced was peripheral blood. The TCR comes from a woman older than 75 with acute or convalescent COVID-19. The chain has TRBV29-1 and TRBJ2-7; possibly TRBD1 for D (6 bases). The CDR3 nucleotides read TGCAGCGTTGTTGGGACACAAGGCTACGAGCAGTACTTC. This codes for CSVVGTQGYEQYF.